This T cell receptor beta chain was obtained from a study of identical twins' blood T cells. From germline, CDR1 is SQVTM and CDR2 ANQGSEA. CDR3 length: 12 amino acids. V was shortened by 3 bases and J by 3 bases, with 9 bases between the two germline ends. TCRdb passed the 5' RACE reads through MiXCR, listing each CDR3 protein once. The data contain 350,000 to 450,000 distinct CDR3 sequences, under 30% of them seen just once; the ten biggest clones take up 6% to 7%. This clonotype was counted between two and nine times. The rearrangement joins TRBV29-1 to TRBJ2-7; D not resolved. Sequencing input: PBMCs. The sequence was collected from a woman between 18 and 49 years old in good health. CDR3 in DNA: TGCAGCGTTGAGTTGGGCGGCTACGAGCAGTACTTC. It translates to CSVELGGYEQYF.